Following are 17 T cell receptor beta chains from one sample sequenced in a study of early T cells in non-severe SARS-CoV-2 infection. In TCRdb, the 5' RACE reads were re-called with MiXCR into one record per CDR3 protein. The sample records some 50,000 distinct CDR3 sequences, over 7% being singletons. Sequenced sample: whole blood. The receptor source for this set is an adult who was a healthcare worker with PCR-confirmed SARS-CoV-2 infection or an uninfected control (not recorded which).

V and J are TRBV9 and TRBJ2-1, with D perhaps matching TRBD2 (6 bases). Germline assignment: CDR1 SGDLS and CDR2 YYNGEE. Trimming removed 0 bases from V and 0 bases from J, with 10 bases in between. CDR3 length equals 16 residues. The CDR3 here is CASSVEGGVSYNEQFF. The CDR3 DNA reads TGTGCCAGCAGCGTAGAAGGCGGGGTCTCCTACAATGAGCAGTTCTTC.

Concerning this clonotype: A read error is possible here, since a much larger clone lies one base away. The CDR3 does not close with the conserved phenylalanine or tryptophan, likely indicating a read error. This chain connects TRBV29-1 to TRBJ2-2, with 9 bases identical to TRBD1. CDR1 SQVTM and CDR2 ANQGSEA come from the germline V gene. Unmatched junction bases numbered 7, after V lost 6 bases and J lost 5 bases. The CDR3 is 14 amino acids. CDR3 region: CSVTGTGMTGELFC. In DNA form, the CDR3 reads TGCAGCGTAACCGGGACAGGGATGACCGGGGAGCTGTTTTGT.

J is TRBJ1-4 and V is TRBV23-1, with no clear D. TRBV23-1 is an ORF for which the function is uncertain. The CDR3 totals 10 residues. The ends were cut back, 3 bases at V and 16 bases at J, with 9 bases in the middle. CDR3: CASSHRGPFF. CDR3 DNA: TGCGCCAGCAGTCACCGCGGGCCGTTTTTT.

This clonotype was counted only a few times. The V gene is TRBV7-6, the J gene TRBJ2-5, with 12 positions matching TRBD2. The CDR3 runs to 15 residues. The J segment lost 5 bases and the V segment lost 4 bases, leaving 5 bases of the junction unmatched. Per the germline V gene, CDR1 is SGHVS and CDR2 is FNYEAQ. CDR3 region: CASSSYGTSGETQYF. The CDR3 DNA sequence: TGTGCCAGCAGCTCGTACGGGACTAGCGGGGAGACCCAGTACTTC.

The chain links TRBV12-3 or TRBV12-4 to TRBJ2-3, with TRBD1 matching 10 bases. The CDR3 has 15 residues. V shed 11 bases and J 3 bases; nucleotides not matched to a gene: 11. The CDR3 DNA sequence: TGTGCCTCCAGCAGGGGACAGGGGCCAACAGATACGCAGTATTTT. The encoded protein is CASSRGQGPTDTQYF.

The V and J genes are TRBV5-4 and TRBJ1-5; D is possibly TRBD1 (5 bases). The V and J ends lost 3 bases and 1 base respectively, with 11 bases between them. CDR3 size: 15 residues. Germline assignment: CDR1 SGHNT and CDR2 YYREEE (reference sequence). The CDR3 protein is CASSSNGGSNQPQHF. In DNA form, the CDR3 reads TGTGCCAGCAGCTCCAATGGGGGAAGCAATCAGCCCCAGCATTTT.

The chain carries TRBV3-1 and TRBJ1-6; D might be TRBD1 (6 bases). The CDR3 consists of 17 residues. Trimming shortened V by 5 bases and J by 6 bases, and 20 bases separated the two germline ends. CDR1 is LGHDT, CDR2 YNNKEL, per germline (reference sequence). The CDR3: CASSRGGGVGRNSPLHF. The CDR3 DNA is TGTGCCAGCAGCAGAGGTGGGGGCGTAGGTCGTAATTCACCCCTCCACTTT. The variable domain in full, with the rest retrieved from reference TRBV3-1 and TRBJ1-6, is DTAVSQTPKYLVTQMGNDKSIKCEQNLGHDTMYWYKQDSKKFLKIMFSYNNKELIINETVPNRFSPKSPDKAHLNLHINSLELGDSAVYFCASSRGGGVGRNSPLHFGNGTRLTVT.

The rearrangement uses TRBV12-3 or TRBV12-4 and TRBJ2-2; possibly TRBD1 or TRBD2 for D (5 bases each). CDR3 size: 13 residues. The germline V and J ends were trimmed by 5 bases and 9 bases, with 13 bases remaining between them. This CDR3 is CASSPPPGRELFF. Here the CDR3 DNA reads TGTGCCAGCAGTCCCCCCCCGGGGCGGGAGCTGTTTTTT.

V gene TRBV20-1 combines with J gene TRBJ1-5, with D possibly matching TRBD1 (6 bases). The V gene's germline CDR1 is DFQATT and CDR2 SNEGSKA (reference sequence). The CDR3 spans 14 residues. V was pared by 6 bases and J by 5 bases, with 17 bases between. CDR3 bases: TGCAGTGCACCCACTCCGGGACAACATCAGCCCCAGCATTTT. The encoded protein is CSAPTPGQHQPQHF.

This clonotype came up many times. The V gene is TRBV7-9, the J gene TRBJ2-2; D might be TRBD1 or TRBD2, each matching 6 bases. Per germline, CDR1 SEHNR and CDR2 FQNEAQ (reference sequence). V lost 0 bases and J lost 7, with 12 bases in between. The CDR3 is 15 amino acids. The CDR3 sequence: CASSLAKGGIGELFF. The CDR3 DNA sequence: TGTGCCAGCAGCTTAGCGAAGGGGGGAATCGGGGAGCTGTTTTTT.

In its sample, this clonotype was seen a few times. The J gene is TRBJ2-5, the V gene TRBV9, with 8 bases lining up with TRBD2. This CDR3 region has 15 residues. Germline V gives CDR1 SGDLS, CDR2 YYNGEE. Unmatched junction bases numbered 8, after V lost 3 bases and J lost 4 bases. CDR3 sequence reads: CASSGYGGAGETQYF. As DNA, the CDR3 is TGTGCCAGCAGCGGATACGGGGGGGCCGGAGAGACCCAGTACTTC. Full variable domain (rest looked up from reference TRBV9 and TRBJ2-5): DSGVTQTPKHLITATGQRVTLRCSPRSGDLSVYWYQQSLDQGLQFLIQYYNGEERAKGNILERFSAQQFPDLHSELNLSSLELGDSALYFCASSGYGGAGETQYFGPGTRLLVL.

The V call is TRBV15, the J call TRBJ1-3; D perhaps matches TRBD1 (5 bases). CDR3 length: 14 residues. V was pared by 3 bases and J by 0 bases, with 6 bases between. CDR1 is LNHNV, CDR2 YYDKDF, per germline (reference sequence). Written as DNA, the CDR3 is TGTGCCACCAGCAGTGACAGCTCTGGAAACACCATATATTTT. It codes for CATSSDSSGNTIYF.

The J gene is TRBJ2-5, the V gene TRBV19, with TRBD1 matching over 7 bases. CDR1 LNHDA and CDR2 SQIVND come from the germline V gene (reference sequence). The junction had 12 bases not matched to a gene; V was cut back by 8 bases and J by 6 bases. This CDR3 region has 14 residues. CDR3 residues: CASLNRNRGKTQYF. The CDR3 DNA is TGTGCCAGTTTAAATCGGAACAGGGGAAAGACCCAGTACTTC.

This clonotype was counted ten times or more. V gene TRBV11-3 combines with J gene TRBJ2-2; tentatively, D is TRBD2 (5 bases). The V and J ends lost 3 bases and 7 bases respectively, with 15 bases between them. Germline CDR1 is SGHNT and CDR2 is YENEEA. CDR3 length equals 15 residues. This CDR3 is CASSFRSSSGGELFF. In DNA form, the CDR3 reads TGTGCCAGCAGCTTTCGAAGCTCGAGCGGCGGGGAGCTGTTTTTT.

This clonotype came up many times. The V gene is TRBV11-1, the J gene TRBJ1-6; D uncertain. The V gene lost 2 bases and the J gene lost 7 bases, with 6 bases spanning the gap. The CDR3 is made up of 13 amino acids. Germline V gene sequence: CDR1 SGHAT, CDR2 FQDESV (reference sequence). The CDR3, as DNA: TGTGCCAGCAGCTTAAGATACAATTCACCCCTCCACTTT. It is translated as CASSLRYNSPLHF.

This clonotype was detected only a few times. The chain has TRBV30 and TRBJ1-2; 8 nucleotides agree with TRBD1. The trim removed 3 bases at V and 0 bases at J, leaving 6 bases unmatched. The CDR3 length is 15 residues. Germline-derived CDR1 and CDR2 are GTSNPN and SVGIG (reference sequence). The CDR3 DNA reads TGTGCCTGGAGATTCAGGGGGCTACCTAACTATGGCTACACCTTC. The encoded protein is CAWRFRGLPNYGYTF.

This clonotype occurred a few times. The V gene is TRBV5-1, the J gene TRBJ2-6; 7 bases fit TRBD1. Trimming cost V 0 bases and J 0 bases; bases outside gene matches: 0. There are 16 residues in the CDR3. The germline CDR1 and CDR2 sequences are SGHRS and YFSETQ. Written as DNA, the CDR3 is TGCGCCAGCAGCTTGGCAGGGGGCTCTGGGGCCAACGTCCTGACTTTC. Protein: CASSLAGGSGANVLTF.